In this sample, the clone carrying this T cell receptor (beta chain) turned up a few times. What it binds is not known. The TCR beta profiling, which covered VDJ combination and CDR3 sequence, was carried out using genomic DNA as the template. TCRdb itself ran the reads through MiXCR, one entry per CDR3 protein. The table shows 80,000 or so distinct CDR3 sequences, with about half occurring only once. This record comes from a study of CD8+CD57+ T cells in acquired aplastic anemia. Looking at the study overall: Sorting CD4+ and CD8+ cells gave DNA averaging about 2.9 ug. Study-level results: A set of 25 to 30 CD8+ CDR3 sequences was shared between patients and controls, and these sequences appeared highly expressed in patients.

The CDR3 length is 18 residues. The germline V gene has CDR1 LGHDT and CDR2 YNNKEL (reference sequence). After removal of 4 bases from V and 4 bases from J, the junction contained 15 bases not matched to a gene. The source is a human donor in good health, serving as a control. Material: sorted CD4+, CD8+, or CD8+CD57+ T cells (not recorded which) from PBMCs. V and J are TRBV3-1 and TRBJ2-7; 11 bases are a match to TRBD2. Written as DNA, the CDR3 is TGTGCCAGCAGCCCAGTAGCGGGGGGGCCACATTTGACGTACGAGCAGTACTTC. Translating gives CASSPVAGGPHLTYEQYF.